The T cell receptor beta chain under discussion was sequenced for a study of blood T cell repertoires in COVID-19. Background on the study: Material from acute and convalescent COVID-19 was sourced from the United States, Italy and Spain.

Per the authors' pipeline: The assay estimated nucleated cells by amplifying reference gene primers. Sequenced by immunoSEQ multiplex PCR; TCRdb stores in-frame clones only, minus some. The DNA was the basis for D and trimming; V, J and clone size are from that table. Of some 200,000 clones listed, roughly 80% are singletons. CDR1 and CDR2 (germline): SGHTA, FQGNSA. This CDR3 comprises 15 residues. V dropped 2 bases and J dropped 8; count of bases not matched to a gene: 7. The TCR originated in a woman between 70 and 85 years old with COVID-19, enrolled during active disease. The specimen was peripheral blood. The chain recombines TRBV7-2 with TRBJ2-1, with 9 positions matching TRBD2. This CDR3 reads CASSLSASGIDEQFF. The CDR3 DNA sequence: TGTGCCAGCAGCTTATCTGCTAGCGGGATTGATGAGCAGTTCTTC.